The next 22 T cell receptor beta chains were all read from a single sample in a study of T cells in Graves' hyperthyroidism and ophthalmopathy. RNA transcripts gave rise to amplified TCR beta CDR3 regions. Primed by the HTBI set, a first-round RT-PCR was run on the TCR CDR3. Each CDR3 protein gets one entry after TCRdb re-called the multiplex PCR reads with MiXCR. The profile shows under 650,000 distinct CDR3 sequences, around 15% of them singletons. The sample comprised blood. Source of these receptors: a woman aged 30 to 39 with Graves' hyperthyroidism.

In this sample, this clonotype turned up many times. The chain links TRBV12-3 or TRBV12-4 to TRBJ2-5, with 14 bases matching TRBD2. V shed 5 bases, J shed 7 bases, and the junction held 6 bases outside the gene matches. The CDR3 has 15 residues. The CDR3 DNA sequence: TGTGCCAGCAGTGCCGGGACTAGCGGGAGCGGGACCCAGTACTTC. Translating it yields CASSAGTSGSGTQYF.

This clonotype came up many times. The rearrangement links TRBV24-1 to TRBJ2-7, with D possibly matching TRBD2 (5 bases). The ends were cut back, 5 bases at V and 1 base at J, with 5 bases in the middle. Looked up from germline, CDR1 is KGHDR and CDR2 is SFDVKD. The CDR3 extends over 12 amino acids. The CDR3 bases are TGTGCCACCAGTGGAGGGTCCTACGAGCAGTACTTC. Protein sequence: CATSGGSYEQYF.

At least ten counts were recorded for this clonotype. The gene calls are TRBV3-1 and TRBJ2-1, with 9 bases matching TRBD2. The CDR3 consists of 14 residues. Germline V gene sequence: CDR1 LGHDT, CDR2 YNNKEL (reference sequence). Germline trimming cut 5 bases from V and 5 bases from J; bases unmatched to any gene: 4. DNA of the CDR3: TGTGCCAGCAGCGTAAGCGGGAGGCACAATGAGCAGTTCTTC. As protein: CASSVSGRHNEQFF.

The V gene is TRBV14, the J gene TRBJ2-7; TRBD1 matches at 9 bases. The V segment lost 4 bases and the J segment 5 bases; nucleotides outside the gene matches: 6. The CDR3 spans 14 residues. Germline CDR1 reads SGHDN; CDR2 reads FVKESK. The CDR3 bases are TGTGCCAGCAGCCTTACCGGGACAGGGAACGAGCAGTACTTC. This codes for CASSLTGTGNEQYF. Complete variable domain (other parts from reference TRBV14 and TRBJ2-7): EAGVTQFPSHSVIEKGQTVTLRCDPISGHDNLYWYRRVMGKEIKFLLHFVKESKQDESGMPNNRFLAERTGGTYSTLKVQPAELEDSGVYFCASSLTGTGNEQYFGPGTRLTVT.

This clonotype showed up many times. The chain carries TRBV11-2 and TRBJ2-7; D may be TRBD1 (5 bases). Germline-derived CDR1 and CDR2 are SGHAT and FQNNGV. Trimming took off 1 base at V and 3 bases at J, with 10 bases between the two ends. The CDR3 is 14 residues long. The DNA of the CDR3 is TGTGCCAGCAGCTTAGCTGCTCAGGGCTACGAGCAGTACTTC. It specifies CASSLAAQGYEQYF.

This clonotype showed up just a few times. Germline is not matched at one junction end, which may reflect a read error. The chain is built from TRBV12-3 or TRBV12-4 and TRBJ1-2; the match to TRBD1 covers 10 bases. The CDR3 totals 16 residues. The CDR3 nucleotides are TGTGCCAGCAGTTGGGGGACAGGGGTTTCTACTTATGGCTACTCCTTC. Its protein product is CASSWGTGVSTYGYSF.

This clonotype was counted at least ten times. This rearrangement joins TRBV28 to TRBJ2-6; maybe TRBD1 (6 bases). Germline loops: CDR1 MDHEN, CDR2 SYDVKM. The V gene lost 4 bases and the J gene lost 0 bases, with 10 bases spanning the gap. The CDR3 has 16 residues. The CDR3 here is CASSSGTPSGANVLTF. In nucleotides, the CDR3 is TGTGCCAGCAGTTCCGGGACACCCTCTGGGGCCAACGTCCTGACTTTC.

The sample holds many counts of this clonotype. The chain recombines TRBV12-3 or TRBV12-4 with TRBJ1-3; D is undetermined. The CDR3 covers 13 residues. V lost 7 bases and J lost 0, with 7 bases in between. CDR3 DNA: TGTGCCAGCACCCTCCACTCTGGAAACACCATATATTTT. Protein: CASTLHSGNTIYF.

In this sample, this clonotype turned up many times. The chain links TRBV5-6 to TRBJ2-3; TRBD2 agrees at 11 bases. With 0 bases clipped from V and 2 bases from J, the junction kept 2 bases outside the gene matches. Germline assignment: CDR1 SGHDT and CDR2 YYEEEE. This CDR3 contains 16 residues. The CDR3 is CASSLGLAGPTDTQYF. CDR3 DNA: TGTGCCAGCAGCTTGGGACTAGCGGGGCCCACAGATACGCAGTATTTT.

This clonotype occurred a few times. V gene TRBV19 combines with J gene TRBJ2-2, with 8 bases fitting TRBD1. V shed 5 bases, J shed 7 bases, and the junction held 3 bases outside the gene matches. The CDR3 extends over 13 amino acids. Germline lookup yields CDR1 LNHDA and CDR2 SQIVND (reference sequence). The CDR3 DNA follows: TGTGCCAGTAGTCTCGGGACAGGCGGGGAGCTGTTTTTT. It codes for CASSLGTGGELFF.

In this sample, this clonotype turned up many times. V and J are TRBV6-1 and TRBJ2-1, with 16 bases identical to TRBD2. Germline V gives CDR1 MNHNS, CDR2 SASEGT. With 7 bases clipped from V and 7 bases from J, the junction kept 10 bases outside the gene matches. This CDR3 contains 17 residues. The DNA for the CDR3 is TGTGCCAGCAACTCGGGACTAGCGGGAGGGAGGCGAAATGAGCAGTTCTTC. Translation gives CASNSGLAGGRRNEQFF.

This clonotype was seen repeatedly, ten times or more. The rearrangement uses TRBV11-2 and TRBJ2-7; D possibly corresponds to TRBD2 (6 bases). The ends were cut back, 0 bases at V and 7 bases at J, with 16 bases in the middle. The CDR3 consists of 15 residues. CDR1 is SGHAT, CDR2 FQNNGV, per germline. CDR3 DNA: TGTGCCAGCAGCTTAGATGGTAGGCGGGATGAAGAGCAGTACTTC. Translating gives CASSLDGRRDEEQYF. The full variable domain, with the rest looked up from reference TRBV11-2 and TRBJ2-7, is EAGVAQSPRYKIIEKRQSVAFWCNPISGHATLYWYQQILGQGPKLLIQFQNNGVVDDSQLPKDRFSAERLKGVDSTLKIQPAKLEDSAVYLCASSLDGRRDEEQYFGPGTRLTVT.

This clonotype was seen repeatedly, ten times or more. V gene TRBV28 combines with J gene TRBJ2-7; TRBD2 matches 7 bases. Germline values: CDR1 MDHEN, CDR2 SYDVKM. V trimming: 6 bases; J trimming: 7 bases; junction bases outside the gene matches: 15. The CDR3 contains 15 residues. CDR3 DNA sequence: TGTGCCAGCAGCCCGAGAATAGCGGGCCCCTCGGAGCAGTACTTC. It is translated as CASSPRIAGPSEQYF.

This chain joins TRBV5-1 and TRBJ1-1; 11 bases map to TRBD1. V lost 4 bases and J lost 4; bases outside the gene matches: 6. Germline CDR1 reads SGHRS; CDR2 reads YFSETQ. The CDR3 length is 15 residues. The CDR3 nucleotides are TGCGCCAGCAGCCTAAGGGACAGGGGGTTCACTGAAGCTTTCTTT. It specifies CASSLRDRGFTEAFF.

The rearrangement uses TRBV28 and TRBJ2-3, with 10 bases lining up with TRBD2. V trimming: 1 base; J trimming: 6 bases; junction bases outside the gene matches: 1. This CDR3 has 14 amino acids. Germline loops: CDR1 MDHEN, CDR2 SYDVKM. The CDR3 spells CASSLYSGRDTQYF. Here the CDR3 DNA reads TGTGCCAGCAGTTTATATAGCGGGAGGGATACGCAGTATTTT.

About this clonotype itself: A clone one base away is much larger, so this may be a read error. The chain employs TRBV29-1 and TRBJ2-1, with D uncertain. CDR1 SQVTM and CDR2 ANQGSEA come from the germline V gene. This CDR3 region has 13 residues. In nucleotides, the CDR3 is TGCAGCGCTGGGCGTGAGTCCTCCAATGAGCAGTTCTTC. Translated, it gives CSAGRESSNEQFF.

There are a few counts of this clonotype. Given a far larger clone just one base away, this is likely a sequencing read error. This rearrangement joins TRBV9 to TRBJ1-1; D is undetermined. Germline CDR1 and CDR2: SGDLS and YYNGEE. Trimming shortened V by 0 bases and J by 1 base, and 4 bases separated the two germline ends. The CDR3 has 13 amino acids. The chain's CDR3 is CASSVGANTEAFF. The CDR3 region has the DNA TGTGCCAGCAGCGTAGGGGCGAACACTGAAGCTTTCTTT.

This chain uses TRBV11-2 with TRBJ2-3; TRBD2 aligns across 15 bases. Germline CDR1 is SGHAT and CDR2 is FQNNGV. Losses at the gene ends were 8 bases for V and 5 bases for J; bases not matched to a gene: 14. The CDR3 contains 18 residues. Here the CDR3 reads CASASGQVGLAGGDTQYF. CDR3 coding DNA: TGTGCCAGCGCGAGCGGACAGGTGGGACTAGCGGGGGGAGATACGCAGTATTTT.

This clonotype was detected many times. The chain links TRBV28 to TRBJ2-7; 7 bases align to TRBD1. CDR1 and CDR2 from the germline V gene are MDHEN and SYDVKM. The junction had 11 bases not matched to a gene; V was cut back by 6 bases and J by 0 bases. This CDR3 comprises 16 residues. CDR3 nucleotide sequence: TGTGCCAGCAGCTCAACCCCGACAGGGCTCTCCTACGAGCAGTACTTC. This translates into CASSSTPTGLSYEQYF.

In its sample, this clonotype was seen many times. The J gene is TRBJ2-7, the V gene TRBV7-2; perhaps TRBD2 as D (5 bases). The CDR3 has 16 residues. Trimming removed 4 bases at V and 2 bases at J, with 18 bases between. Germline values: CDR1 SGHTA, CDR2 FQGNSA. For the CDR3, the DNA is TGTGCCAGCAGCTCTGCCCGGACTGGGATACCCTACGAGCAGTACTTC. It codes for CASSSARTGIPYEQYF.

The chain has TRBV20-1 and TRBJ2-2; 9 bases fit TRBD2. The CDR3 totals 17 residues. Trimming removed 3 bases from V and 5 bases from J; junction bases left unmatched: 13. The germline V gene has CDR1 DFQATT and CDR2 SNEGSKA (reference sequence). CDR3 nucleotides: TGCAGTGCTAGCAACCCCCGTAGGGCGGGGGGGACCGGGGAGCTGTTTTTT. Translating gives CSASNPRRAGGTGELFF.

In its sample, this clonotype was seen many times. V usage is TRBV9 and J usage is TRBJ2-7; D might be TRBD1 (6 bases). V lost 2 bases to trimming and J lost 0 bases, with 9 bases between them. CDR1 and CDR2 (germline): SGDLS, YYNGEE. CDR3 length: 14 amino acids. CDR3 in DNA: TGTGCCAGCAGCGTGACACAGGGCTCCTACGAGCAGTACTTC. It yields the protein CASSVTQGSYEQYF.